The T cell receptor (beta chain) under discussion was sequenced for a study of cytomegalovirus exposure and HLA in healthy donors. V was cut by 7 bases and J by 8 bases, with 14 bases left in between. Looked up from germline, CDR1 is SQVTM and CDR2 is ANQGSEA. The CDR3 length is 11 residues. Primers included in the PCR were 60 Vbeta and 13 Jbeta primers. The method was immunoSEQ multiplex PCR; TCRdb's version includes in-frame clones alone and lacks a portion of them. Among around 170,000 clones listed, around 68% were seen once. The TCR originated in a girl aged 5-17 years in good health and CMV-seronegative. The J gene is TRBJ1-2, the V gene TRBV29-1; possible D gene TRBD1, 5 bases. The sample taken for sequencing was PBMCs. CDR3 region: CSARRGIGYTF. DNA of the CDR3: TGCAGCGCCCGACGGGGGATCGGCTACACCTTC.